Listed here are 21 T cell receptor beta chains from one sample, sequenced in a study of blood T cells in healthy people across ages. It was with a sample-barcoded 5' primer and a J-beta primer mix that a second PCR of about 7 to 12 cycles was run. TCRdb passed the 5' RACE reads through MiXCR, listing each CDR3 protein once. The table has around 1.5 million distinct CDR3 sequences, around 35% seen once. Sequencing was done on a sample of blood. Every receptor here comes from a woman aged 25 to 39 in good health.

This sequence joins TRBV20-1 and TRBJ1-2; D remains ambiguous. V gave up 0 bases and J gave up 4 bases, with 18 bases separating them. Per germline, CDR1 DFQATT and CDR2 SNEGSKA (reference sequence). The CDR3 spans 16 residues. The CDR3 region has the DNA TGCAGTGCTAGAGATGTGAGGCGGGTCAAAGGCTATGGCTACACCTTC. Encoded protein: CSARDVRRVKGYGYTF.

The chain joins TRBV20-1 to TRBJ1-1; 9 bases agree with TRBD1. The CDR3 is made up of 13 amino acids. V gave up 5 bases and J gave up 0 bases; unmatched junction bases: 1. Looked up from germline, CDR1 is DFQATT and CDR2 is SNEGSKA (reference sequence). The CDR3 loop reads CSAWTGVNTEAFF. Here the CDR3 DNA reads TGCAGTGCTTGGACAGGGGTGAACACTGAAGCTTTCTTT.

This chain connects TRBV3-1 to TRBJ2-7; D possibly corresponds to TRBD2 (5 bases). The length of the CDR3 is 13 residues. Trimming took off 4 bases at V and 7 bases at J, with 14 bases between the two ends. Looked up from germline, CDR1 is LGHDT and CDR2 is YNNKEL (reference sequence). The CDR3 region has the DNA TGTGCCAGCAGCCGACTATCGGAAGGGGAGCAGTACTTC. Its protein is CASSRLSEGEQYF.

The table lists this clonotype with a count of one. A read error may produce the germline difference seen at one junction end. This sequence joins TRBV7-9 and TRBJ2-3; D gene uncertain. The CDR3 has 14 residues. Germline V gene data show CDR1 as SEHNR and CDR2 as FQNEAQ (reference sequence). The chain's CDR3 is CARSLSQGTDTQYF. The CDR3 DNA reads TGTGCCCGCAGCTTGTCCCAAGGGACAGATACGCAGTATTTT. The variable domain in full, with the rest retrieved from reference TRBV7-9 and TRBJ2-3, is DTGVSQNPRHKITKRGQNVTFRCDPISEHNRLYWYRQTLGQGPEFLTYFQNEAQLEKSRLLSDRFSAERPKGSFSTLEIQRTEQGDSAMYLCARSLSQGTDTQYFGPGTRLTVL.

This clonotype appeared once. It may be a read error: a sequence one base away is much more abundant. This sequence joins TRBV20-1 and TRBJ1-1; 7 nucleotides line up with TRBD1. The CDR3 is made up of 15 amino acids. Germline values: CDR1 DFQATT, CDR2 SNEGSKA (reference sequence). Trimming cost V 5 bases and J 3 bases; bases outside gene matches: 12. The chain's CDR3 is CSAGGDSNIHTEAFF. The CDR3 bases are TGCAGTGCTGGAGGGGACAGCAATATCCACACTGAAGCTTTCTTT.

This clonotype was detected only once. The chain couples TRBV5-1 to TRBJ2-7, with a tentative D call TRBD2 (6 bases). The CDR3 contains 13 residues. Germline V gene data show CDR1 as SGHRS and CDR2 as YFSETQ. V shed 4 bases and J shed 3 bases, with 11 bases lying between them. CDR3 protein: CASSRELYYEQYF. The CDR3 coding sequence is TGCGCCAGCAGCCGGGAGCTCTACTACGAGCAGTACTTC.

The genes are TRBV7-9 and TRBJ2-5; D gene unclear. CDR3 size: 14 residues. V was clipped by 1 base and J by 4 bases, with 10 bases between them. Germline CDR1 and CDR2: SEHNR and FQNEAQ (reference sequence). The DNA for the CDR3 is TGTGCCAGCAGCTTAGTGCTTATTGGAGAGACCCAGTACTTC. Amino acid sequence: CASSLVLIGETQYF.

This clonotype was found a few times. This chain connects TRBV7-6 to TRBJ1-6; D unclear. Trimming shortened V by 1 base and J by 0 bases, and 7 bases separated the two germline ends. The length of the CDR3 is 16 residues. Germline CDR1 reads SGHVS; CDR2 reads FNYEAQ. CDR3 nucleotides: TGTGCCAGCAGCTTAGTAGGTCGCTCCTATAATTCACCCCTCCACTTT. This gives the protein CASSLVGRSYNSPLHF.

There are a few counts of this clonotype. This sequence joins TRBV28 and TRBJ1-2; no clear D. CDR1 MDHEN and CDR2 SYDVKM come from the germline V gene. The V and J ends lost 2 bases and 13 bases respectively, with 17 bases between them. The CDR3 runs 13 residues. The CDR3 sequence: CASSLIRRSGRTF. The CDR3 nucleotides read TGTGCCAGCAGTTTAATACGGCGGAGTGGTCGCACCTTC.

This clonotype has a count of ten or more. The gene calls are TRBV29-1 and TRBJ2-5; D is possibly TRBD1 (5 bases). This CDR3 is 13 amino acids long. Looked up from germline, CDR1 is SQVTM and CDR2 is ANQGSEA. V was cut by 4 bases and J by 4 bases, with 13 bases left in between. In DNA form, the CDR3 reads TGCAGCGTTGCCACGGCAGGGCCAGAGACCCAGTACTTC. The encoded protein is CSVATAGPETQYF.

This sequence joins TRBV7-3 and TRBJ2-7; TRBD2 might be the D (5 bases). V lost 2 bases to trimming and J lost 5 bases, with 10 bases between them. There are 13 residues in the CDR3. The germline V gene encodes CDR1 SGHTA and CDR2 FQGTGA. The CDR3 DNA sequence: TGTGCCAGCAGCTTAGGGGTGAGGGACGAGCAGTACTTC. As protein: CASSLGVRDEQYF.

The table lists this clonotype with many counts. CDR3 nucleotide sequence: TGTGCCAGCAGCCTGGGGGGGTTCAATCAGCCCCAGCATTTT. This sequence encodes CASSLGGFNQPQHF. The chain links TRBV7-2 to TRBJ1-5; D is perhaps TRBD1 (5 bases). The CDR3 loop spans 14 amino acids. V was shortened by 5 bases and J by 3 bases, with 11 bases between the two germline ends. CDR1 is SGHTA, CDR2 FQGNSA, per germline.

This clonotype has more than one count but fewer than ten. J is TRBJ2-7 and V is TRBV6-2 or TRBV6-3, with 8 bases lining up with TRBD2. Per the germline V gene, CDR1 is MNHEY and CDR2 is SVGEGT. V was clipped by 6 bases and J by 3 bases; unmatched bases: 10. This CDR3 spans 15 amino acids. The CDR3 DNA is TGTGCCAGCAGGGAGCCGCGGACTAGCCGCTACGAGCAGTACTTC. Encoded protein: CASREPRTSRYEQYF.

The chain employs TRBV9 and TRBJ1-2; 11 positions match TRBD1. CDR3 length: 15 residues. Trimming at V came to 0 bases and at J to 7 bases, leaving 5 bases not matched to a gene. In germline, CDR1 is SGDLS, CDR2 YYNGEE. The CDR3 region has the DNA TGTGCCAGCAGCGTAGCTGGGACAGGGGGGGCTGGCTACACCTTC. Its translation is CASSVAGTGGAGYTF.

This clonotype was counted many times. The chain is built from TRBV4-1 and TRBJ2-7; no clear D gene. The V gene lost 0 bases and the J gene lost 3 bases, with 6 bases spanning the gap. Looked up from germline, CDR1 is MGHRA and CDR2 is YSYEKL. The CDR3 is 13 residues long. The CDR3 DNA sequence: TGCGCCAGCAGCCAAGAGCGTATCTACGAGCAGTACTTC. Translated: CASSQERIYEQYF.

The chain joins TRBV25-1 to TRBJ1-1; D is unresolved. Trimming shortened V by 5 bases and J by 4 bases, and 14 bases separated the two germline ends. The length of the CDR3 is 14 residues. Germline CDR1 is MGHDK and CDR2 is SYGVNS. CDR3: CASSHPLRGTEAFF. For the CDR3, the DNA is TGTGCCAGCAGTCATCCCTTAAGAGGCACTGAAGCTTTCTTT.

This clonotype was seen a few times. The V gene is TRBV7-2, the J gene TRBJ2-3; TRBD1 aligns across 9 bases. Germline loops: CDR1 SGHTA, CDR2 FQGNSA. The CDR3 length is 14 residues. The V and J ends lost 9 bases and 5 bases, in that order; junction bases with no gene match: 9. The CDR3 sequence is CARKQGAGIDTQYF. CDR3 DNA: TGTGCCAGAAAACAGGGGGCTGGTATAGATACGCAGTATTTT.

J is TRBJ2-1 and V is TRBV2; 14 bases fit TRBD2. CDR3 length equals 18 residues. Germline-derived CDR1 and CDR2 are SNHLY and FYNNEI. The V and J ends lost 6 bases and 0 bases, in that order; junction bases with no gene match: 7. DNA for the CDR3: TGTGCCAGCAGCGGACTAGCGGGGGGCTCCTCCTCCTACAATGAGCAGTTCTTC. Its translation is CASSGLAGGSSSYNEQFF.

Points on this clonotype: The germline gene is not matched at one end of the junction; a read error may be the cause. This chain uses TRBV5-1 with TRBJ1-1; D may be TRBD1 (5 bases). The CDR3 extends over 16 amino acids. Germline lookup yields CDR1 SGHRS and CDR2 YFSETQ. The CDR3 region is CAGSPGSTLGNTEAFF. CDR3 DNA sequence: TGCGCCGGCAGCCCAGGGTCAACCCTGGGAAACACTGAAGCTTTCTTT. Together with reference TRBV5-1 and TRBJ1-1, the CDR3 gives the full variable domain: KAGVTQTPRYLIKTRGQQVTLSCSPISGHRSVSWYQQTPGQGLQFLFEYFSETQRNKGNFPGRFSGRQFSNSRSEMNVSTLELGDSALYLCAGSPGSTLGNTEAFFGQGTRLTVV.

This sequence joins TRBV10-3 and TRBJ2-5; 7 positions agree with TRBD1. The DNA end lines up better with TRBJ2-7; the J call may be wrong. The CDR3 sequence is 14 residues long. Germline CDR1 ENHRY, CDR2 SYGVKD. This CDR3 reads CATRDSTLEDEQYF. Written as DNA, the CDR3 is TGTGCCACCCGGGACAGTACCCTAGAGGACGAGCAGTACTTC.

This chain joins TRBV19 and TRBJ2-3, with TRBD2 matching 8 bases. The CDR3 spans 16 residues. Trimming took 4 bases from V and 2 from J; bases not matched to a gene: 8. The V gene's germline CDR1 is LNHDA and CDR2 SQIVND (reference sequence). The CDR3 region has the DNA TGTGCCAGTAGTACGACGGGACTAGATATCACAGATACGCAGTATTTT. Amino acid sequence: CASSTTGLDITDTQYF.